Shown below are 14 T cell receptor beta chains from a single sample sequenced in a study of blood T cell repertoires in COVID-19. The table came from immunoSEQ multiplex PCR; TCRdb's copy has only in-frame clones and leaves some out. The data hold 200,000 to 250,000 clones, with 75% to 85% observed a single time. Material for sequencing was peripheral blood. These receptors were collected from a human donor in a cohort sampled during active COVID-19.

For the CDR3, the DNA is TGTGCCAGCAGCCTTACGGGGGGAGACAATGAGCAGTTCTTC. This encodes CASSLTGGDNEQFF. V and J are TRBV5-4 and TRBJ2-1; the match to TRBD2 covers 7 bases. The junction had 6 bases not matched to a gene; V was cut back by 4 bases and J by 5 bases. The CDR3 has 14 residues. In germline, CDR1 is SGHNT, CDR2 YYREEE (reference sequence).

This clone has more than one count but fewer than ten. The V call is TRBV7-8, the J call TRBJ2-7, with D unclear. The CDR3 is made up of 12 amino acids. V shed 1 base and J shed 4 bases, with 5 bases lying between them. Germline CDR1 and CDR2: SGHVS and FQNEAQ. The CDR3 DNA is TGTGCCAGCAGCTTAGTCTCGTACGAGCAGTACTTC. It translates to CASSLVSYEQYF.

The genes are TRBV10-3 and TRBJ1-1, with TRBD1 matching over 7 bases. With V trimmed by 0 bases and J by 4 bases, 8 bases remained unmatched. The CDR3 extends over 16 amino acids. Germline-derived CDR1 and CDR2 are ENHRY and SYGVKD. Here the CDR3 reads CAISESQAGGSTEAFF. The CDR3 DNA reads TGTGCCATCAGTGAGTCACAAGCAGGGGGGAGCACTGAAGCTTTCTTT.

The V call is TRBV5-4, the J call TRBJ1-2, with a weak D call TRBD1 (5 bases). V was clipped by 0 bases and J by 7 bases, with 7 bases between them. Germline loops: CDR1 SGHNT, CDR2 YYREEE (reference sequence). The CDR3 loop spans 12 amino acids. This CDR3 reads CASSLARGGYTF. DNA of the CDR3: TGTGCCAGCAGCTTGGCTAGGGGTGGCTACACCTTC.

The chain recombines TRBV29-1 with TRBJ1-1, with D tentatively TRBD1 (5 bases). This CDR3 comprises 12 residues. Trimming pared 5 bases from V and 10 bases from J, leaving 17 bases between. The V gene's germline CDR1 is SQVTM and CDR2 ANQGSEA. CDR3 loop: CSVYRQGGGAFF. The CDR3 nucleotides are TGCAGCGTTTACAGGCAGGGAGGTGGAGCTTTCTTT. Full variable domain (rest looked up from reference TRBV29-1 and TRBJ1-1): SAVISQKPSRDICQRGTSLTIQCQVDSQVTMMFWYRQQPGQSLTLIATANQGSEATYESGFVIDKFPISRPNLTFSTLTVSNMSPEDSSIYLCSVYRQGGGAFFGQGTRLTVV.

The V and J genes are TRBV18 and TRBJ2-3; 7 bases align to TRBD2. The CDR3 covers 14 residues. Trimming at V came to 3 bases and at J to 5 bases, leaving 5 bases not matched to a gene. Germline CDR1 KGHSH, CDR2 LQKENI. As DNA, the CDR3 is TGTGCCAGCTCACCCGGGACTACCCAAGATACGCAGTATTTT. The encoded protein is CASSPGTTQDTQYF.

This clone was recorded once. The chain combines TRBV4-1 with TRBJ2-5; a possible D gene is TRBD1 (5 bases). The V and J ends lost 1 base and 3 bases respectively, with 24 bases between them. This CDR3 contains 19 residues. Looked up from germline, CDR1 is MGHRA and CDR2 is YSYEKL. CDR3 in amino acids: CASSQASELYQGNEETQYF. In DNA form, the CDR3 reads TGCGCCAGCAGCCAAGCGTCGGAACTATACCAGGGAAACGAAGAGACCCAGTACTTC.

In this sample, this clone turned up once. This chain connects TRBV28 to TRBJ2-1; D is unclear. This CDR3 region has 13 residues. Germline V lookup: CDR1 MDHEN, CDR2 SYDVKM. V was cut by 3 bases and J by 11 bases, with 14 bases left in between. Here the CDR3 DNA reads TGTGCCAGCAGTTTCTTCACCCATGGGCAGCAGTTCTTC. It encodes CASSFFTHGQQFF.

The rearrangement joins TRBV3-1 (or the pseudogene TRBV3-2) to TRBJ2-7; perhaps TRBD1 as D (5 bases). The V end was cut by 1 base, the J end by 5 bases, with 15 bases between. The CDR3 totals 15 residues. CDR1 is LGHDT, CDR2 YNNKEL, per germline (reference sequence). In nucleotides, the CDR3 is TGTGCCAGCAGCCAAGGTGGTGGGCCAGGGAACGAGCAGTACTTC. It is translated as CASSQGGGPGNEQYF.

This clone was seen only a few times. As DNA, the CDR3 is TGTGCCAGTAGTATAAATTGGCAAGTCAATCAGCCCCAGCATTTT. Its translation is CASSINWQVNQPQHF. The chain uses TRBV19 and TRBJ1-5; no definite D call. Trimming pared 2 bases from V and 3 bases from J, leaving 11 bases between. The CDR3 covers 15 residues. Germline CDR1 is LNHDA and CDR2 is SQIVND (reference sequence).

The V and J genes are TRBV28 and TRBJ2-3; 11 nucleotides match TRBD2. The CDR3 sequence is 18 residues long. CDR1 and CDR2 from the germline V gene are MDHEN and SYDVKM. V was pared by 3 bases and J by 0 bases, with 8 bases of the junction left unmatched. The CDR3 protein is CASSFPLAGGASTDTQYF. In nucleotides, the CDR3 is TGTGCCAGCAGTTTTCCTTTAGCGGGAGGGGCTAGCACAGATACGCAGTATTTT.

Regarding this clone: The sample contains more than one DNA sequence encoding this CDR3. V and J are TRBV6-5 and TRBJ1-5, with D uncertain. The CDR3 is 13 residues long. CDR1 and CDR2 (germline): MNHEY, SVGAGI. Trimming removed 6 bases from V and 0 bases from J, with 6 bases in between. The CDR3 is CASSPYSNQPQHF. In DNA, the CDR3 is TGTGCCAGCAGCCCCTATAGCAATCAGCCCCAGCATTTT.

The CDR3, as DNA: TGTGCCAGCAGCTTCAGGGGGCTGAACGAGCAGTACTTC. Residues: CASSFRGLNEQYF. The V and J genes are TRBV5-4 and TRBJ2-7, with TRBD1 matching over 8 bases. CDR1 and CDR2 from the germline V gene are SGHNT and YYREEE (reference sequence). The CDR3 is made up of 13 amino acids. Losses at the gene ends were 2 bases for V and 5 bases for J; bases not matched to a gene: 3.

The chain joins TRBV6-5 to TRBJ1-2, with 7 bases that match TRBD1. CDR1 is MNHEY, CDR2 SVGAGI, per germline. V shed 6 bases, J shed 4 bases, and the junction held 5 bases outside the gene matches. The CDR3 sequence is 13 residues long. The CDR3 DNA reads TGTGCCAGCAGCGCGGACAGGCTCTATGGCTACACCTTC. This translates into CASSADRLYGYTF.